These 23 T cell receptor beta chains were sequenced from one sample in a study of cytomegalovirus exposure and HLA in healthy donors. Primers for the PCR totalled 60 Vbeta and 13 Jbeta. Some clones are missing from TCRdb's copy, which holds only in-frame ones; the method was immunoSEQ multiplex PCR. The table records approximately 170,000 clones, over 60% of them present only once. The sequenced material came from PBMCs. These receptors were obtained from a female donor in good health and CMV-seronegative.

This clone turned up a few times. The CDR3 DNA is TGTGCCAGCCGGGGAGACCAAGAGACCCAGTACTTC. Translation: CASRGDQETQYF. This rearrangement joins TRBV11-3 to TRBJ2-5, with a tentative D call TRBD2 (5 bases). The CDR3 has 12 amino acids. The V gene's germline CDR1 is SGHNT and CDR2 YENEEA. Trimming left V 8 bases short and J 0 bases short, with 7 bases between.

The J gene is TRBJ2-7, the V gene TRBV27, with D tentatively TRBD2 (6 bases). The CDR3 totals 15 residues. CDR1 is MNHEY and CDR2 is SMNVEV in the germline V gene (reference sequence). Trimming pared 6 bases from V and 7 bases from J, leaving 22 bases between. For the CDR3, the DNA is TGTGCCAGCAGCCGAGGGTCCCGCGGAGGGTGGGAGCAGTACTTC. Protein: CASSRGSRGGWEQYF.

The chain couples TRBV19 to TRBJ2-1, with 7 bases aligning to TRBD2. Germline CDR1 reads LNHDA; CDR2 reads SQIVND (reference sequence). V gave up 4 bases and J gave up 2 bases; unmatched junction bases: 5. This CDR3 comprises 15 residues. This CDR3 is CASSTNGGTYNEQFF. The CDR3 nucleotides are TGTGCCAGTAGTACGAACGGGGGGACCTACAATGAGCAGTTCTTC.

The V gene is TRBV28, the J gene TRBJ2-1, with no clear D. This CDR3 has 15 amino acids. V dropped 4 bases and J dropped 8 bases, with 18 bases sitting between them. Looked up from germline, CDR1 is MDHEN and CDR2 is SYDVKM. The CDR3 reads CASSSVTLASDEQFF. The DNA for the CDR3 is TGTGCCAGCAGTTCTGTGACTTTAGCCTCGGATGAGCAGTTCTTC.

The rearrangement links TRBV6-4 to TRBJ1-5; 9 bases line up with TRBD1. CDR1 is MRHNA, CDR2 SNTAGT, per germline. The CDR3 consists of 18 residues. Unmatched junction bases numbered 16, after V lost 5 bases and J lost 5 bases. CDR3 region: CASSPISSDRGYYQPQHF. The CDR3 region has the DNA TGTGCCAGCAGTCCCATCTCTTCGGACAGGGGATATTATCAGCCCCAGCATTTT.

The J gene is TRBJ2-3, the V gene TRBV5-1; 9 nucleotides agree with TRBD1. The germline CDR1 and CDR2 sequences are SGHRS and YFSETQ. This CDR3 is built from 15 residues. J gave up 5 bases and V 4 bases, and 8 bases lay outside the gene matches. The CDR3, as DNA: TGCGCCAGCAGCGGACCGGGGACAGGGAGAGATACGCAGTATTTT. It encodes CASSGPGTGRDTQYF.

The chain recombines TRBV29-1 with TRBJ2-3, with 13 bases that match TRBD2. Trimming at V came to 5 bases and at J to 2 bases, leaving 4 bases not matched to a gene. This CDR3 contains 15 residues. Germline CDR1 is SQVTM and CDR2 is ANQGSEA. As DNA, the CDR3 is TGCAGCGTTCCCGGGACTAGCGGGACCACAGATACGCAGTATTTT. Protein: CSVPGTSGTTDTQYF.

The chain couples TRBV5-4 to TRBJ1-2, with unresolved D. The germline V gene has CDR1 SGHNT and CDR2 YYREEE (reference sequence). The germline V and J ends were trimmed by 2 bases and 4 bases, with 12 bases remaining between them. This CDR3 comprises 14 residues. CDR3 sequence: CASSFGELRYGYTF. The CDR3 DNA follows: TGTGCCAGCAGCTTCGGAGAACTTCGCTATGGCTACACCTTC.

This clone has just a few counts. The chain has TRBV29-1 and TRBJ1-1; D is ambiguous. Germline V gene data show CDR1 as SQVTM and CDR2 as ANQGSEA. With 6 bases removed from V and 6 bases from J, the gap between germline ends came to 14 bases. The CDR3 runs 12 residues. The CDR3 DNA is TGCAGCGTCGCTCATGTGGGCTCTGAAGCTTTCTTT. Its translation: CSVAHVGSEAFF.

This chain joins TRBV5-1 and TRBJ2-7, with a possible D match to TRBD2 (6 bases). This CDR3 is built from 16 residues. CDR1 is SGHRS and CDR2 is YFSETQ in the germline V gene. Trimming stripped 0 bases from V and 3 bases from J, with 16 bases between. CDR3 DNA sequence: TGCGCCAGCAGCTTGGACCCGGGGGTCCTCAGCTACGAGCAGTACTTC. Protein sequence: CASSLDPGVLSYEQYF.

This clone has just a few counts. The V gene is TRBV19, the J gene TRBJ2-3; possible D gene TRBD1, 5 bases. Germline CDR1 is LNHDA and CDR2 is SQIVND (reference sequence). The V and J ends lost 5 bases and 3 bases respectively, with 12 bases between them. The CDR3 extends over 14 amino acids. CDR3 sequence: CASSLAGRTDTQYF. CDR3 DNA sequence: TGTGCCAGTAGTCTGGCAGGGCGGACAGATACGCAGTATTTT.

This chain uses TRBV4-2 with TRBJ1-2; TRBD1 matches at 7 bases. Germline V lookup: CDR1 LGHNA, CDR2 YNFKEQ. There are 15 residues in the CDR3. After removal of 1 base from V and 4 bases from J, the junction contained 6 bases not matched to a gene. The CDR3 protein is CASSQGVAGGYGYTF. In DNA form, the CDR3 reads TGTGCCAGCAGCCAAGGAGTGGCAGGGGGCTATGGCTACACCTTC.

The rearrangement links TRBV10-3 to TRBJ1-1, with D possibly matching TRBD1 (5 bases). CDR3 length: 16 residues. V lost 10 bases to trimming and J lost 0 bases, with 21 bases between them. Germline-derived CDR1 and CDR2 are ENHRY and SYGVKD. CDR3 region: CATGRSGGPMNTEAFF. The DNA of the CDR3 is TGTGCCACTGGGCGGTCGGGGGGTCCCATGAACACTGAAGCTTTCTTT.

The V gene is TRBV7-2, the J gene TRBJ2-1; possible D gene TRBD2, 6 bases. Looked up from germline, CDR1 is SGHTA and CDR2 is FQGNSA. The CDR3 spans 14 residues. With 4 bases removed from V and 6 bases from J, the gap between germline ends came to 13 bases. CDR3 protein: CASSSFRRGNEQFF. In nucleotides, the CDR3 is TGTGCCAGCAGCTCTTTCCGGCGGGGCAATGAGCAGTTCTTC.

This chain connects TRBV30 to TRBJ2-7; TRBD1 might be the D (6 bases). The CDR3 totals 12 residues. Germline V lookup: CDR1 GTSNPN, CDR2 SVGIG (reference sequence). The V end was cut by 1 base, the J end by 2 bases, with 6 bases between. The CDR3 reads CAWSDRAYEQYF. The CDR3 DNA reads TGTGCCTGGAGTGACAGGGCCTACGAGCAGTACTTC.

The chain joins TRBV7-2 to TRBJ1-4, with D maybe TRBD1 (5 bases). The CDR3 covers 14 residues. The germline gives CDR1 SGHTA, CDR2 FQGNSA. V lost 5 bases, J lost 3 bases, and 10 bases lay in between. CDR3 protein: CASSGGASNEKLFF. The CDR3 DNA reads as TGTGCCAGCAGCGGAGGGGCCTCTAATGAAAAACTGTTTTTT.

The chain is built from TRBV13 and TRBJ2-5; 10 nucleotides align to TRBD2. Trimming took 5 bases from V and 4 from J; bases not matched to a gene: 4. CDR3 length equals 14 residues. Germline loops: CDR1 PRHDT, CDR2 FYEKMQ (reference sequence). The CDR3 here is CASSARLAGETQYF. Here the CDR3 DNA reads TGTGCCAGCAGCGCCCGACTAGCGGGAGAGACCCAGTACTTC.

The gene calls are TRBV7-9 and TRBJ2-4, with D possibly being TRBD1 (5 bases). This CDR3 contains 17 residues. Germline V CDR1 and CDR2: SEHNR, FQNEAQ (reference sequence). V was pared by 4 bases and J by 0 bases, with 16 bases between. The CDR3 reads CASSSNGHLLAKNIQYF. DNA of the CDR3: TGTGCCAGCAGCTCTAACGGACATCTCCTAGCCAAAAACATTCAGTACTTC.

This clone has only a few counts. In DNA form, the CDR3 reads TGTGCCAGTAGTATAGTTTCGGGCACTGAAGCTTTCTTT. Its translation is CASSIVSGTEAFF. This rearrangement joins TRBV19 to TRBJ1-1; D gene uncertain. V was clipped by 1 base and J by 4 bases, with 7 bases between them. CDR3 length: 13 amino acids. CDR1 and CDR2 (germline): LNHDA, SQIVND (reference sequence).

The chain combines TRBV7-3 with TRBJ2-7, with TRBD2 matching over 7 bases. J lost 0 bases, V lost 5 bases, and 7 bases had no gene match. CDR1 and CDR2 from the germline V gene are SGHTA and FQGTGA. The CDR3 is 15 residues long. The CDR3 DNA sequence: TGTGCCAGCAGCGCTAGCGGAGGTCCCTCCTACGAGCAGTACTTC. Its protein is CASSASGGPSYEQYF.

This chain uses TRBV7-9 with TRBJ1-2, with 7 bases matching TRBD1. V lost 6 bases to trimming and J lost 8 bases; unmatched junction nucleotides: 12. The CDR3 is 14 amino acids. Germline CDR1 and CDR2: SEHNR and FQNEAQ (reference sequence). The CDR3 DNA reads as TGTGCCAGCAGTCCTCGACAGGGACCGAGCGGCTACACCTTC. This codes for CASSPRQGPSGYTF.

The CDR3 region is CASSLHTGVKPQHF. The CDR3 DNA is TGTGCCAGCAGTTTACACACAGGGGTAAAACCCCAGCATTTT. This chain links TRBV28 with TRBJ1-5; TRBD1 aligns across 7 bases. Trimming cost V 2 bases and J 10 bases; bases outside gene matches: 8. Germline assignment: CDR1 MDHEN and CDR2 SYDVKM. This CDR3 is built from 14 residues.

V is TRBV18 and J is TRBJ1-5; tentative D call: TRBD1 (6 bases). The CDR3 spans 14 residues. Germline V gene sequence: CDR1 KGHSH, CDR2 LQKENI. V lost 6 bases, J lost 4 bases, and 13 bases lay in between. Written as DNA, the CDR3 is TGTGCCAGCTCTATTACAGGGCCGAATCAGCCCCAGCATTTT. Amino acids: CASSITGPNQPQHF. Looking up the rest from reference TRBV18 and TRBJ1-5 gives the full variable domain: NAGVMQNPRHLVRRRGQEARLRCSPMKGHSHVYWYRQLPEEGLKFMVYLQKENIIDESGMPKERFSAEFPKEGPSILRIQQVVRGDSAAYFCASSITGPNQPQHFGDGTRLSIL.